This T cell receptor beta chain was identified during a study of T-cell memory formation after mild COVID-19. Points from the study as a whole: Cross-reactive memory appears to have joined, as suggested by some responding clones showing up in pre-infection memory.

Constant-segment-primed 5'RACE gave TCR alpha and TCR beta cDNA libraries with sample barcodes and UMIs. A single record per CDR3 protein comes from TCRdb applying MiXCR to the 5' RACE reads. The table lists about 160,000 distinct CDR3 sequences, roughly 28% of them singletons. This clonotype was seen a few times. Its antigen remains unidentified. This clonotype was sampled from an adult woman who had mild COVID-19 (a few samples of this study predate the infection). Cell type and time point are not known. Sequencing used PBMCs or a T cell subset sorted from them (not recorded which).

The CDR3 nucleotides are TGTGCCAGCAGTTACCTTCAGGGTTGGACTGAAGCTTTCTTT. Its translation: CASSYLQGWTEAFF. The chain has TRBV6-5 and TRBJ1-1; D might be TRBD1 (5 bases). The CDR3 contains 14 residues. The V end was cut by 2 bases, the J end by 5 bases, with 12 bases between. The V gene's germline CDR1 is MNHEY and CDR2 SVGAGI.